This is a list of T cell receptor beta chains from one sample in a study of T cells in Graves' hyperthyroidism and ophthalmopathy. TCRdb fed the multiplex PCR reads into MiXCR, producing one record per CDR3 protein. The table includes about 600,000 distinct CDR3 sequences, about 16% detected once. The sequenced sample consisted of blood. The receptors shown here come from a middle-aged woman with Graves' ophthalmopathy. The CDR3 runs from the conserved cysteine through the conserved F or W. The order of the fields is J gene, clone size, D gene, V gene, CDR3 protein, CDR3 DNA. A D gene is named only where the DNA matches it firmly. Clone size, where shown, is once, few, many, or a class for clones that have expanded.

j_gene: TRBJ2-3; abundance: .; d_gene: .; v_gene: TRBV7-8; CDR3aa: CASSLSRGAPQTQYF; CDR3nt: TGTGCCAGCAGCTTAAGTCGGGGGGCGCCCCAAACGCAGTATTTT
j_gene: TRBJ2-3; abundance: .; d_gene: .; v_gene: TRBV5-1; CDR3aa: CASSTGSPRDTQYF; CDR3nt: TGCGCCAGCAGTACGGGCAGTCCGAGAGATACGCAGTATTTT
j_gene: TRBJ1-2; abundance: few; d_gene: TRBD1; v_gene: TRBV27; CDR3aa: CASSAGTAGANYGYTF; CDR3nt: TGTGCCAGCAGTGCCGGGACAGCGGGAGCTAACTATGGCTACACCTTC
j_gene: TRBJ2-1; abundance: many; d_gene: TRBD2; v_gene: TRBV5-1; CDR3aa: CASSLGGLAGQYNEQFF; CDR3nt: TGCGCCAGCAGCTTGGGGGGACTAGCGGGCCAGTACAATGAGCAGTTCTTC
j_gene: TRBJ2-3; abundance: once; d_gene: TRBD2; v_gene: TRBV4-1; CDR3aa: CASSQDASGGTAITDTQYF; CDR3nt: TGCGCCAGCAGCCAAGACGCTAGCGGGGGGACAGCCATCACAGATACGCAGTATTTT
j_gene: TRBJ2-2; abundance: .; d_gene: TRBD2; v_gene: TRBV6-1; CDR3aa: CATAGGAVNTGELFF; CDR3nt: TGTGCCACCGCCGGGGGGGCGGTGAACACCGGGGAGCTGTTTTTT
j_gene: TRBJ2-5; abundance: .; d_gene: .; v_gene: TRBV4-1; CDR3aa: CASSQDLEETQYF; CDR3nt: TGCGCCAGCAGCCAAGATCTGGAAGAGACCCAGTACTTC
j_gene: TRBJ2-3; abundance: many; d_gene: .; v_gene: TRBV2; CDR3aa: CASTSSDTQYF; CDR3nt: TGTGCCAGCACTTCCTCAGATACGCAGTATTTT
j_gene: TRBJ2-3; abundance: many; d_gene: TRBD1; v_gene: TRBV18; CDR3aa: CASSGTVGTDTQYF; CDR3nt: TGTGCCAGCTCCGGGACAGTAGGCACAGATACGCAGTATTTT
j_gene: TRBJ2-4; abundance: .; d_gene: .; v_gene: TRBV30; CDR3aa: CAQSGAGDIQYF; CDR3nt: TGTGCCCAATCAGGGGCAGGGGACATTCAGTACTTC
j_gene: TRBJ2-3; abundance: many; d_gene: .; v_gene: TRBV2; CDR3aa: CASSARQVGTDTQYF; CDR3nt: TGTGCCAGCAGTGCCCGGCAGGTTGGGACAGATACGCAGTATTTT
j_gene: TRBJ2-2; abundance: .; d_gene: .; v_gene: TRBV11-2; CDR3aa: CASRSLSGELFF; CDR3nt: TGTGCCAGCAGATCACTTAGCGGGGAGCTGTTTTTT
j_gene: TRBJ1-2; abundance: few; d_gene: TRBD1; v_gene: TRBV27; CDR3aa: CASRNLTGGDYGYTF; CDR3nt: TGTGCCAGCAGGAATTTGACAGGGGGAGACTATGGCTACACCTTC
j_gene: TRBJ2-7; abundance: .; d_gene: .; v_gene: TRBV10-3; CDR3aa: CAISESRQHYEQYF; CDR3nt: TGTGCCATCAGTGAGTCGAGGCAGCACTACGAGCAGTACTTC
j_gene: TRBJ2-1; abundance: .; d_gene: .; v_gene: TRBV6-1; CDR3aa: CASSWWGEQFF; CDR3nt: TGTGCCAGCAGTTGGTGGGGCGAGCAGTTCTTC
j_gene: TRBJ2-1; abundance: many; d_gene: TRBD2; v_gene: TRBV11-2; CDR3aa: CASTFTGTTYNEQFF; CDR3nt: TGTGCCAGCACCTTTACCGGGACTACCTACAATGAGCAGTTCTTC